The next 14 T cell receptor beta chains were all read from a single sample in a study of blood T cell repertoires in COVID-19. Libraries were prepared by immunoSEQ multiplex PCR; TCRdb keeps only in-frame clonotypes and omits some of them. The profile shows 170,000 or so clones, around four fifths of them singletons. The specimen was peripheral blood. Receptor source: a woman aged 70 to 79 with COVID-19, enrolled during active disease.

The chain links TRBV3-1 (or the pseudogene TRBV3-2) to TRBJ1-4, with 9 positions matching TRBD1. The CDR3 covers 15 residues. Germline V gene lookup returns CDR1 LGHDT and CDR2 YNNKEL (reference sequence). V shed 4 bases and J 8 bases; nucleotides not matched to a gene: 8. CDR3 DNA: TGTGCCAGCAGCCTTCCGGGACAGGGAAAAGAAAAACTGTTTTTT. It encodes CASSLPGQGKEKLFF.

The chain recombines TRBV5-1 with TRBJ1-1, with D perhaps TRBD1 (6 bases). The CDR3 is 14 amino acids. Germline assignment: CDR1 SGHRS and CDR2 YFSETQ. V lost 6 bases and J 6 bases, leaving 18 bases between the germline ends. In DNA form, the CDR3 reads TGCGCCAGCACCCCTTCTACAGGGATTTCTGAAGCTTTCTTT. The encoded protein is CASTPSTGISEAFF.

The chain uses TRBV4-3 and TRBJ2-2; TRBD2 aligns across 13 bases. There are 16 residues in the CDR3. V lost 1 base to trimming and J lost 4 bases; unmatched junction nucleotides: 0. Germline loops: CDR1 LGHNA, CDR2 YSLEER. The CDR3 protein is CASSQGLAGGTGELFF. CDR3 DNA sequence: TGCGCCAGCAGCCAAGGACTAGCGGGAGGCACCGGGGAGCTGTTTTTT.

This clone has only a few counts. This chain connects TRBV18 to TRBJ1-1; the match to TRBD1 covers 10 bases. The V gene end was trimmed by 8 bases and the J gene end by 4 bases; junction bases not matched to a gene: 10. The germline gives CDR1 KGHSH, CDR2 LQKENI. The CDR3 runs 15 residues. The CDR3 sequence is CASTRTGGISTEAFF. DNA for the CDR3: TGTGCCAGCACCCGGACAGGGGGGATCAGCACTGAAGCTTTCTTT.

CDR3 amino acids: CASSWENGPQETQYF. DNA for the CDR3: TGCGCCAGCAGCTGGGAGAACGGACCCCAAGAGACCCAGTACTTC. V and J are TRBV5-1 and TRBJ2-5; D is possibly TRBD2 (5 bases). The CDR3 consists of 15 residues. Germline CDR1 reads SGHRS; CDR2 reads YFSETQ. V was clipped by 3 bases and J by 1 base, with 13 bases between them.

The chain has TRBV2 and TRBJ2-2; 9 bases map to TRBD2. The CDR3 is 15 residues long. Germline CDR1 and CDR2: SNHLY and FYNNEI. Trimming removed 11 bases from V and 5 bases from J; junction bases left unmatched: 12. Here the CDR3 reads CASAPAGGGTGELFF. The CDR3 DNA sequence: TGTGCCTCGGCGCCAGCGGGGGGAGGGACCGGGGAGCTGTTTTTT.

This clone was counted only a few times. DNA for the CDR3: TGTGCCATCAGTGACAGGGGGCGAAGCTCCTACAATGAGCAGTTCTTC. Its protein product is CAISDRGRSSYNEQFF. This chain connects TRBV10-3 to TRBJ2-1; 8 positions match TRBD1. Germline V gene lookup returns CDR1 ENHRY and CDR2 SYGVKD. V was clipped by 3 bases and J by 0 bases; unmatched bases: 4. This CDR3 spans 16 amino acids.

Concerning this clone: Distinct nucleotide sequences in the sample also encode this CDR3. The chain couples TRBV12-3 or TRBV12-4 to TRBJ2-7, with D uncertain. The CDR3 spans 13 residues. The ends were cut back, 1 base at V and 4 bases at J, with 8 bases in the middle. In DNA form, the CDR3 reads TGTGCCAGCAGTTTAGGGCAAATTTACGAGCAGTACTTC. Protein sequence: CASSLGQIYEQYF.

This clone occurred once. The chain has TRBV27 and TRBJ1-1, with 8 bases identical to TRBD1. Germline CDR1 is MNHEY and CDR2 is SMNVEV (reference sequence). The V gene end was trimmed by 5 bases and the J gene end by 4 bases; junction bases not matched to a gene: 3. This CDR3 region has 13 residues. The CDR3 DNA reads TGTGCCAGCAGTCGAACAGGGGGCACTGAAGCTTTCTTT. Translated, it gives CASSRTGGTEAFF.

The chain carries TRBV18 and TRBJ2-3; TRBD1 matches at 10 bases. CDR3 size: 15 residues. J was trimmed by 3 bases and V by 4 bases; bases with no gene match: 4. Germline V CDR1 and CDR2: KGHSH, LQKENI. Here the CDR3 DNA reads TGTGCCAGCTCACTCGGACAGGGGGAGACAGATACGCAGTATTTT. Encoded protein: CASSLGQGETDTQYF. Combining the CDR3 with reference TRBV18 and TRBJ2-3 gives the whole variable domain NAGVMQNPRHLVRRRGQEARLRCSPMKGHSHVYWYRQLPEEGLKFMVYLQKENIIDESGMPKERFSAEFPKEGPSILRIQQVVRGDSAAYFCASSLGQGETDTQYFGPGTRLTVL.

The chain carries TRBV5-1 and TRBJ1-1; D unresolved. In germline, CDR1 is SGHRS, CDR2 YFSETQ. Trimming took off 0 bases at V and 5 bases at J, with 8 bases between the two ends. This CDR3 region has 13 residues. As DNA, the CDR3 is TGCGCCAGCAGCTTGGCCGATCGGACTGAAGCTTTCTTT. It codes for CASSLADRTEAFF.

V gene TRBV9 combines with J gene TRBJ2-2; 15 nucleotides agree with TRBD2. V was clipped by 4 bases and J by 0 bases; unmatched bases: 7. CDR1 and CDR2 from the germline V gene are SGDLS and YYNGEE. This CDR3 comprises 19 residues. CDR3 residues: CASSSGLAGGSPNTGELFF. In DNA form, the CDR3 reads TGTGCCAGCAGCTCGGGACTAGCGGGAGGCTCGCCGAACACCGGGGAGCTGTTTTTT.

The genes are TRBV28 and TRBJ1-2, with D unclear. Germline lookup yields CDR1 MDHEN and CDR2 SYDVKM. The CDR3 extends over 14 amino acids. V lost 5 bases and J lost 8, with 18 bases in between. CDR3: CASSLYGSGGGYTF. CDR3 in DNA: TGTGCCAGCAGTCTATACGGGTCCGGAGGGGGCTACACCTTC.

This chain joins TRBV15 and TRBJ2-7, with TRBD2 matching over 9 bases. Per the germline V gene, CDR1 is LNHNV and CDR2 is YYDKDF (reference sequence). V lost 5 bases and J lost 2; bases outside the gene matches: 7. This CDR3 comprises 15 residues. The CDR3 loop reads CATSLRLADAYEQYF. CDR3 bases: TGTGCCACCAGCTTGAGACTAGCGGATGCCTACGAGCAGTACTTC.